The clone carrying this TCR beta chain was recorded at least ten times. The entry originates in a study of T cells in Graves' hyperthyroidism and ophthalmopathy. J lost 4 bases, V lost 3 bases, and 5 bases had no gene match. The CDR3 consists of 15 residues. CDR1 is DFQATT and CDR2 is SNEGSKA in the germline V gene (reference sequence). The source material, RNA transcripts, was used to amplify TCR beta CDR3 regions. Researchers ran a first-round RT-PCR on the TCR CDR3 using the HTBI primer set. TCRdb analysed the multiplex PCR reads with MiXCR anew, one entry per CDR3 protein. The repertoire holds roughly 630,000 distinct CDR3 sequences, more than 15% seen once, with under 7.5% in the top ten.

Input material: blood. The TCR originated in a woman aged 25 to 39 with Graves' hyperthyroidism. This chain joins TRBV20-1 and TRBJ2-1; 11 bases agree with TRBD2. CDR3 sequence reads: CSASTSGSLYNEQFF. As DNA, the CDR3 is TGCAGTGCTAGCACTAGCGGGAGTCTGTACAATGAGCAGTTCTTC.